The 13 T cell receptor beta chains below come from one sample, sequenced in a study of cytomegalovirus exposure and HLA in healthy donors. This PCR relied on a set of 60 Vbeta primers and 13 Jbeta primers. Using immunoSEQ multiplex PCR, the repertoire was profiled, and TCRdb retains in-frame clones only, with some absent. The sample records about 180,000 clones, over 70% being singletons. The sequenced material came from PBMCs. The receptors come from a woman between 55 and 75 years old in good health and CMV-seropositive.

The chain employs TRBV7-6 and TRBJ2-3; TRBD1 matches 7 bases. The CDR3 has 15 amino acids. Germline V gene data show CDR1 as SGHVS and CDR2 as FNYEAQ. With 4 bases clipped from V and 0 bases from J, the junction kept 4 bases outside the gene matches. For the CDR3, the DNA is TGTGCCAGCAGCTCGGGACAGCTTAGCACAGATACGCAGTATTTT. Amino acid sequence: CASSSGQLSTDTQYF.

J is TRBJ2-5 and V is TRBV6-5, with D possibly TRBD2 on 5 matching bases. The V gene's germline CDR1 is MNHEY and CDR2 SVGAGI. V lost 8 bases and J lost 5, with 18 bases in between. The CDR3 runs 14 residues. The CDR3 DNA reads TGTGCCAGCCTTAAGGTCGGGAAGCCGGAGACCCAGTACTTC. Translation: CASLKVGKPETQYF.

CDR3 residues: CASSLGGTTRQETQYF. CDR3 in DNA: TGCGCCAGCAGCTTGGGGGGAACCACTAGACAAGAGACCCAGTACTTC. The rearrangement uses TRBV5-1 and TRBJ2-5, with a weak D call TRBD2 (5 bases). The V and J ends lost 0 bases and 2 bases respectively, with 14 bases between them. The CDR3 loop spans 16 amino acids. Germline-derived CDR1 and CDR2 are SGHRS and YFSETQ.

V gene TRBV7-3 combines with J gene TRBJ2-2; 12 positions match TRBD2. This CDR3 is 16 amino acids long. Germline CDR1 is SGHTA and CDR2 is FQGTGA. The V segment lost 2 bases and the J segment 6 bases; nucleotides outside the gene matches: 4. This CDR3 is CASSLRTSGISGELFF. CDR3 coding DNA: TGTGCCAGCAGCTTACGGACTAGCGGGATATCCGGGGAGCTGTTTTTT. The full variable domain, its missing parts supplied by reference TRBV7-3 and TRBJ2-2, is GAGVSQTPSNKVTEKGKYVELRCDPISGHTALYWYRQSLGQGPEFLIYFQGTGAADDSGLPNDRFFAVRPEGSVSTLKIQRTERGDSAVYLCASSLRTSGISGELFFGEGSRLTVL.

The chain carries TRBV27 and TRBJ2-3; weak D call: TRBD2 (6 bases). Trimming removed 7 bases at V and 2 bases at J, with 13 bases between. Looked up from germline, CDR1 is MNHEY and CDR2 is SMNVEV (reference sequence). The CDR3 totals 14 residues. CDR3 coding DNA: TGTGCCAGCAAGATGGACTACCCCACAGATACGCAGTATTTT. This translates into CASKMDYPTDTQYF.

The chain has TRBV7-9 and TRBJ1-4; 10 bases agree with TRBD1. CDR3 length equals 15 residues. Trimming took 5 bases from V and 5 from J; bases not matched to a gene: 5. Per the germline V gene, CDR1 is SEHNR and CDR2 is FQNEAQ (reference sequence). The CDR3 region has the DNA TGTGCCAGCAGCGCAGGGACAGGGGAGAATGAAAAACTGTTTTTT. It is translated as CASSAGTGENEKLFF.

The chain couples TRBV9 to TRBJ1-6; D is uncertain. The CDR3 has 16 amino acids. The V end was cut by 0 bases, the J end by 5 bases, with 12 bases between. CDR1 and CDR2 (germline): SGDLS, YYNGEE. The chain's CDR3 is CASSVVGNTNNSPLHF. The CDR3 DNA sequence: TGTGCCAGCAGCGTAGTCGGAAACACTAATAATTCACCCCTCCACTTT.

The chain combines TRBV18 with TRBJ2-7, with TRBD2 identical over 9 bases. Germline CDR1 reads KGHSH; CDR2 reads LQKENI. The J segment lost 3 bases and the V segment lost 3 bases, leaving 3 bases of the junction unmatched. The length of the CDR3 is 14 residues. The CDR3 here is CASSPTREGYEQYF. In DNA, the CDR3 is TGTGCCAGCTCACCGACGCGGGAGGGCTACGAGCAGTACTTC.

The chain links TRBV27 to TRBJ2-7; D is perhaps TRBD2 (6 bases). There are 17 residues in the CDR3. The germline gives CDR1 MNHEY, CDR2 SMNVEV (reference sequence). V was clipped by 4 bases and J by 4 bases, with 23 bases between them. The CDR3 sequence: CASSYAYMAGRSYEQYF. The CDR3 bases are TGTGCCAGCAGTTACGCCTATATGGCGGGGAGATCATACGAGCAGTACTTC.

This CDR3 reads CASSKDRSTDTQYF. CDR3 DNA sequence: TGTGCCAGCTCAAAGGACAGGAGCACAGATACGCAGTATTTT. V gene TRBV18 combines with J gene TRBJ2-3; TRBD1 aligns across 7 bases. The V and J ends lost 5 bases and 0 bases, in that order; junction bases with no gene match: 2. Germline-derived CDR1 and CDR2 are KGHSH and LQKENI. This CDR3 comprises 14 residues.

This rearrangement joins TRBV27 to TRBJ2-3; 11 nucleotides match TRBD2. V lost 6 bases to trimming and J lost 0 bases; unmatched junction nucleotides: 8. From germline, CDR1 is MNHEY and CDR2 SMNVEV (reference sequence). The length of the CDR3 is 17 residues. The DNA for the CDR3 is TGTGCCAGCAGGAATAGCGGGAGGGCCCGAAGCACAGATACGCAGTATTTT. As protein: CASRNSGRARSTDTQYF.

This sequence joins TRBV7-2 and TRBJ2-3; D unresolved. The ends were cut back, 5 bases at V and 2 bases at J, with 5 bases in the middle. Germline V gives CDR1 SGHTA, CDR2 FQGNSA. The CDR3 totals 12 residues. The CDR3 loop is CASSPYTDTQYF. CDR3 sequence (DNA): TGTGCCAGCAGCCCGTACACAGATACGCAGTATTTT.

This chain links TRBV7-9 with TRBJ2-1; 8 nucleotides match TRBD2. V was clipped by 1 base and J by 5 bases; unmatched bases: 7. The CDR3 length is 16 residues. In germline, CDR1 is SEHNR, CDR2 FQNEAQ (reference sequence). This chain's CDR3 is CASSLVERGPNNEQFF. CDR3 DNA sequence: TGTGCCAGCAGCTTAGTAGAGCGGGGGCCAAACAATGAGCAGTTCTTC.